These T cell receptor beta chains were read from a single sample in a study of OX40 agonist ivuxolimab in advanced cancers. Clones were sequenced by immunoSEQ multiplex PCR, and TCRdb holds only the in-frame ones, with some missing. The data contain approximately 35,000 clones, more than 80% of them seen just once; the ten biggest clones take up approximately 18%. The source material was CD4+ or CD8+ T cells sorted from blood, sampled in a trial of the OX40 agonist ivuxolimab. These receptors were collected from an adult with an advanced solid tumor such as melanoma, head and neck, liver or kidney cancer. Both conserved end residues are part of each CDR3. D genes are given only for firm matches. Clone size is shown for a subset of rows, as once, few, many or a class of expanded clone.

clone size: .
V gene: TRBV14
J gene: TRBJ2-7
D gene: .
CDR3 protein: CASSHLTGRGLYEQYF
CDR3 DNA: TGTGCCAGCAGCCACTTGACAGGGAGGGGGCTCTACGAGCAGTACTTC

clone size: .
V gene: TRBV10-3
J gene: TRBJ1-3
D gene: .
CDR3 protein: CAISEDGTYSGNTIYF
CDR3 DNA: TGTGCCATCAGTGAGGACGGGACTTATTCTGGAAACACCATATATTTT

clone size: .
V gene: TRBV7-2
J gene: TRBJ2-4
D gene: TRBD2
CDR3 protein: CASSSRGGNIQYF
CDR3 DNA: TGTGCCAGCAGCTCTCGGGGGGGAAACATTCAGTACTTC

clone size: .
V gene: TRBV19
J gene: TRBJ1-5
D gene: TRBD1
CDR3 protein: CASTGTDGSQPQHF
CDR3 DNA: TGTGCCAGTACTGGGACAGACGGTTCGCAGCCCCAGCATTTT

clone size: .
V gene: TRBV13
J gene: TRBJ1-2
D gene: .
CDR3 protein: CASSSTTANYGYTF
CDR3 DNA: TGTGCCAGCAGCTCGACGACTGCTAACTATGGCTACACCTTC

clone size: .
V gene: TRBV6-1
J gene: TRBJ1-2
D gene: TRBD1
CDR3 protein: CASRPGQGPNYGYTF
CDR3 DNA: TGTGCCAGCAGACCCGGACAGGGACCTAACTATGGCTACACCTTC

clone size: .
V gene: TRBV28
J gene: TRBJ1-1
D gene: .
CDR3 protein: CASSTVNTEAFF
CDR3 DNA: TGTGCCAGCAGTACAGTGAACACTGAAGCTTTCTTT

clone size: .
V gene: TRBV7-9
J gene: TRBJ2-1
D gene: .
CDR3 protein: CASRWEAAEQFF
CDR3 DNA: TGTGCCAGCAGGTGGGAGGCTGCTGAGCAGTTCTTC

clone size: .
V gene: TRBV2
J gene: TRBJ1-5
D gene: .
CDR3 protein: CASKSYNQPQHF
CDR3 DNA: TGTGCCAGCAAAAGCTACAATCAGCCCCAGCATTTT

clone size: .
V gene: TRBV19
J gene: TRBJ2-1
D gene: .
CDR3 protein: CATWTPGSRDEQFF
CDR3 DNA: TGTGCCACCTGGACCCCCGGGTCACGGGATGAGCAGTTCTTC

clone size: .
V gene: TRBV7-9
J gene: TRBJ1-2
D gene: .
CDR3 protein: CASSPLPNYGYTF
CDR3 DNA: TGTGCCAGCAGCCCCCTGCCCAACTATGGCTACACCTTC

clone size: .
V gene: TRBV6-6
J gene: TRBJ1-5
D gene: TRBD1
CDR3 protein: CASSYIQGARQPQHF
CDR3 DNA: TGTGCCAGCAGTTACATACAGGGGGCGAGGCAGCCCCAGCATTTT

clone size: once
V gene: TRBV5-1
J gene: TRBJ2-1
D gene: .
CDR3 protein: CASSSQGRTYNEQFF
CDR3 DNA: TGCGCCAGCAGCTCACAGGGAAGGACCTACAATGAGCAGTTCTTC

clone size: .
V gene: TRBV6-5
J gene: TRBJ1-1
D gene: .
CDR3 protein: CASSIGGDTEAFF
CDR3 DNA: TGTGCCAGCAGTATTGGAGGGGACACTGAAGCTTTCTTT

clone size: .
V gene: TRBV5-1
J gene: TRBJ2-1
D gene: .
CDR3 protein: CASSLDTHHREVMNEQFF
CDR3 DNA: TGCGCCAGCAGCTTGGACACACACCACAGGGAGGTTATGAATGAGCAGTTCTTC

clone size: .
V gene: TRBV9
J gene: TRBJ2-1
D gene: .
CDR3 protein: CASGGGSYNEQFF
CDR3 DNA: TGTGCCAGCGGTGGGGGGTCTTACAATGAGCAGTTCTTC

clone size: once
V gene: TRBV7-2
J gene: TRBJ2-7
D gene: .
CDR3 protein: CASTFNTYEQYF
CDR3 DNA: TGTGCCAGCACGTTTAATACCTACGAGCAGTACTTC

clone size: .
V gene: TRBV4-2
J gene: TRBJ2-2
D gene: .
CDR3 protein: CASSHGTGDLTGELFF
CDR3 DNA: TGTGCCAGCAGCCACGGAACGGGAGATCTTACCGGGGAGCTGTTTTTT

clone size: .
V gene: TRBV7-8
J gene: TRBJ2-1
D gene: .
CDR3 protein: CASFPGAGVDNEQFF
CDR3 DNA: TGTGCCAGCTTCCCAGGGGCGGGCGTGGACAATGAGCAGTTCTTC

clone size: once
V gene: TRBV9
J gene: TRBJ1-5
D gene: .
CDR3 protein: CASSPWGGNQPQHF
CDR3 DNA: TGTGCCAGCAGCCCTTGGGGGGGGAATCAGCCCCAGCATTTT

clone size: .
V gene: TRBV13
J gene: TRBJ1-2
D gene: .
CDR3 protein: CASSLGTDPYGYTF
CDR3 DNA: TGTGCCAGCAGCTTAGGGACAGACCCCTATGGCTACACCTTC

clone size: .
V gene: TRBV5-6
J gene: TRBJ2-2
D gene: TRBD2
CDR3 protein: CASSLLLAGENRELFF
CDR3 DNA: TGTGCCAGCAGCTTGCTGTTAGCGGGAGAGAATAGGGAGCTGTTTTTT

clone size: .
V gene: TRBV5-1
J gene: TRBJ1-1
D gene: TRBD1
CDR3 protein: CASSLGAGGTTEAFF
CDR3 DNA: TGCGCCAGCAGCCTCGGGGCAGGGGGGACCACTGAAGCTTTCTTT